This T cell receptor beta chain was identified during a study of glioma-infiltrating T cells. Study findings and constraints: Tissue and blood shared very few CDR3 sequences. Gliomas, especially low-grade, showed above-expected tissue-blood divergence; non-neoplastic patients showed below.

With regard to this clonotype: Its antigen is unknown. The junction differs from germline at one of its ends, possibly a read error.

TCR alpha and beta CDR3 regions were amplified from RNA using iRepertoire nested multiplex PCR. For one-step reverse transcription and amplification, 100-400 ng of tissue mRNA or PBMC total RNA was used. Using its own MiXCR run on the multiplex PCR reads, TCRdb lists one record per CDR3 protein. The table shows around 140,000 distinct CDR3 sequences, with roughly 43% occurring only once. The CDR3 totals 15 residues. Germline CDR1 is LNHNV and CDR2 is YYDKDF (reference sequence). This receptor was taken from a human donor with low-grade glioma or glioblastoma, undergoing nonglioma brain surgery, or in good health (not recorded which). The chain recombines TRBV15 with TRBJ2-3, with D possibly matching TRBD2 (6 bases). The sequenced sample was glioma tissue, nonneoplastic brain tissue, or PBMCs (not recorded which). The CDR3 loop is CATSRAGISTDTRYF. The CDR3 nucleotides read TGTGCCACCAGCAGGGCGGGGATTAGCACAGATACGCGGTATTTT.